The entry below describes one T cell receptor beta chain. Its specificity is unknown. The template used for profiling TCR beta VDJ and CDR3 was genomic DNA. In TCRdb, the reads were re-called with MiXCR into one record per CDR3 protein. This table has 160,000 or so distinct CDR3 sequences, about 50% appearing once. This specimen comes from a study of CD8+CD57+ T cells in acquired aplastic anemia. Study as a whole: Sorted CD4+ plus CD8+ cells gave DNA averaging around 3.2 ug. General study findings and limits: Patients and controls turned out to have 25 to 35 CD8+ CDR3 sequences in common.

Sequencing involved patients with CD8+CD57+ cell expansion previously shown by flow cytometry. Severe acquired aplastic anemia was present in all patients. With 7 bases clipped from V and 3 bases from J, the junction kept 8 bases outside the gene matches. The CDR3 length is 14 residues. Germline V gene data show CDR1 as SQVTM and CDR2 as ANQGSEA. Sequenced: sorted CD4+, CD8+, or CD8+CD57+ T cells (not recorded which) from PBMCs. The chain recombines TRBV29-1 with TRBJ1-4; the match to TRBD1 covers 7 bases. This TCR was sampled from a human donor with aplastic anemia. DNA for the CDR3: TGCAGCGGCTCGCTGACAGGGTCTAATGAAAAACTGTTTTTT. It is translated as CSGSLTGSNEKLFF.